This T cell receptor (beta chain) is drawn from a study of regulatory T cells in long-lasting Graves disease (dated by TCRdb to the early 2020s). Background for the entire study: In the newly diagnosed Graves' disease group, patients had been taking antithyroid drugs for less than 3 months. Patients with persistent Graves' disease were compared with patients with newly diagnosed Graves' disease using TCR sequencing and RNA sequencing of peripheral blood. The study took place in China and was registered as a clinical trial. A total of around 35 samples underwent TCR sequencing, from 13 patients with persistent Graves' disease and approximately 20 patients with newly diagnosed Graves' disease.

The sample holds many counts of this clonotype. The antigen it binds to is not known. One base away there is no much larger clone; base qualities are not given. The time point label corresponds to: newly diagnosed GD, antithyroid drugs for less than 3 months. For both TCR sequencing and RNA sequencing, RNA was extracted from PBMCs in TRIzol. The diagnosis of Graves' disease followed American Thyroid Association guidelines. Recruitment of patients was carried out at an endocrinology department in Xi'an, China. From each patient, approximately 10 milliliters of peripheral blood was collected into an EDTA anticoagulant tube. Ficoll Paque Plus density gradient separation was used to isolate PBMCs, and no further T cell sorting was performed. An Agilent 2100 Bioanalyzer and agarose gel were used to check RNA quality, and a NanoDrop 2000 was used to measure RNA concentration. The CDR3 contains 14 residues, cysteine and phenylalanine counted. CDR3 DNA is the only sequence kept; it has 42 bases, read in frame from the first base. Relative to germline, V is missing 3 bases and J is missing 4 bases, with 6 bases of the junction outside any gene match. CDR1 SQVTM and CDR2 ANQGSEA are derived from the germline V gene.

The library was prepared using multiplex PCR. The data were produced on an Illumina HiSeq 4000. TCR beta libraries were built with iRepertoire HTBI primers and Arm-PCR amplification of CDR3 regions. Gel purification was performed on PCR products prior to sequencing. In the authors' own workflow: A total of roughly 58 TRBV and about 13 TRBJ segments were identified across samples and were used for gene usage analysis of CDR3 amino acid clonotypes. Filtered high-quality paired reads were merged into contigs using COPE and FqMerger. BLAST was used to align contigs to IMGT TRBV, TRBD and TRBJ reference genes, and CDR3 was defined according to IMGT. Any clonotype with a frequency above 0.1% was classified as a highly expanded clone. Repertoire diversity was measured by Shannon entropy, and V-J evenness by the Gini coefficient. A clonotype found in more than one individual was treated as public. The public reads were quality trimmed at Q25 with fastp and then assembled into clones with MiXCR by TCRdb, keeping productive beta chains. Rows with one shared CDR3 protein collapse into an entry with the most common genes and DNA. These V and J calls derive from TCRdb rather than the authors' analysis. The sample table contains 450,000 to 600,000 distinct CDR3 sequences; only one count was recorded for approximately 12% of them. The ten largest clonotypes hold roughly a tenth of the sample.

What the work shows at the level of the full study, not this receptor alone: The authors noted that the small sample size was a limitation that may lower accuracy. The study examined only peripheral blood because the primary lesion, thyroid tissue, could not be accessed. Only the TCR beta chain was sequenced and analyzed. More public clonotypes were shared among persistent patients (under 3,000) than among newly diagnosed patients (roughly 1,000). Compared with newly diagnosed patients, persistent Graves' disease patients had lower TCR Shannon entropy and fewer highly expanded clones, which suggests clonal expansion. Preferential use of TRBV28, TRBJ1-2 and TRBJ2-5 was observed in persistent disease, whereas TRBV20-1 and TRBJ2-1 were favored in newly diagnosed disease.

These records were also assigned to another study, of T cells in Graves' hyperthyroidism and ophthalmopathy. As noted in the second study: Stable Graves' hyperthyroidism was defined as the absence of progression to ophthalmopathy over 18 months of follow-up. Hyperthyroidism patients were newly diagnosed, with disease duration under 2 months, and aged 18 to 65 years. Any patient with an uncontrolled infection, another autoimmune disease, pregnancy or lactation was excluded. Diagnoses were established on the basis of clinical symptoms, serum thyroxine and TRAb, thyroid ultrasound, and orbital computed tomography. The first round of RT-PCR for the TCR CDR3 was performed with the HTBI primer set and the Qiagen OneStep RT-PCR kit. Most expanded thyroid clonotypes (frequency above 0.001) were also detected in blood, suggesting blood repertoires may reflect thyroid immune responses. A 13 V-J signature model separated ophthalmopathy from stable hyperthyroidism, with roughly 88% sensitivity and 81.08% specificity in cross-validation and 80%/75% in testing. In validation, the model predicted progression to ophthalmopathy with roughly 66% sensitivity and 72% to 75% specificity, a median of about 6.7 months before onset. A discovery cohort of roughly 100 patients, roughly 45 with Graves' ophthalmopathy and approximately 57 with stable Graves' hyperthyroidism, was used to find distinguishing TCR V-J signatures. Whether ophthalmopathy could be predicted prospectively was tested in an independent validation cohort made up of roughly 19 hyperthyroidism patients plus 17 patients who later progressed to ophthalmopathy. The approximately 100 discovery patients were randomly split 7:3 into training and test sets. In six Graves' hyperthyroidism patients, the study also compared T-cell repertoires from thyroid tissue with T-cell repertoires from blood. Once sampling was done, hyperthyroidism patients were given methimazole at a starting dose of 30 mg daily, whereas ophthalmopathy patients were given high-dose intravenous methylprednisolone. Libraries were constructed in a second round of multiplex PCR, after which size selection and purification were carried out. Paired-end sequencing of the libraries was performed with 100 bp reads on an Illumina HiSeq2000. Raw data were processed with SOAPnuke, discarding reads with adapters, uncalled bases, mean Phred below 15, or no exact constant-primer or identifier match. High-quality paired reads were merged using COPE v1.2.5, and each unique nucleotide sequence was defined as a clonotype. Clonotypes were aligned to IMGT TRBV, TRBD and TRBJ reference segments using MiTCR v1.1. The analysis included only V-J combinations with a frequency above 0.0001, which together covered 99% to 99.2% of the repertoires. A TCS score was defined as the ratio of F50 (clonal expansion) to E x V (chaos), with BLOSUM62-based TCRdist applied between CDR3 peptides within each V-J. Welch's t-statistics and random forest reduced around 510 V-J features to under 15, which were used in a naive Bayes classifier (R e1071). No statistical method was used to fix the sample size in advance, and group allocation was not hidden from the investigators. TCR Vbeta CDR3 sequencing of some 140 peripheral blood samples (approximately 44 ophthalmopathy, about 75 hyperthyroidism and 17 progressor patients) is reported in the paper.

This receptor chain uses TRBV29-1 and TRBJ2-1; the central 7 bases match TRBD1. Sample: peripheral blood mononuclear cells (PBMCs), taken at new diagnosis, from a patient treated with antithyroid drugs. This clonotype was obtained from a man between 25 and 39 years old with Graves disease. Donor details come from another sample of the same person, matched by shared clones. The DNA is TGCAGCGTTGACGGAGAGGGACAGTACAATGAGCAGTTCTTC. This gives the protein CSVDGEGQYNEQFF.